The rows below give T cell receptor beta chains drawn from one sample of a study of T cells in Graves' hyperthyroidism and ophthalmopathy. In TCRdb, the multiplex PCR reads were re-called with MiXCR into one record per CDR3 protein. The sample records hundreds of thousands of distinct CDR3 sequences, about a sixth being singletons. Sequenced: blood. Source of these receptors: a woman between 18 and 29 years old with Graves' hyperthyroidism. Each CDR3 is given with its conserved first and last residue. The order of the fields is V gene, clone size, J gene, D gene, CDR3 protein, CDR3 DNA. A D gene is named only where the DNA matches it firmly. Size is omitted from some rows. Given values are once, few, many or a class for expanded clones.

TRBV3-1	NA	TRBJ2-5	TRBD2	CASSRWGAGGTQYF	TGTGCCAGCAGCCGCTGGGGAGCGGGGGGGACCCAGTACTTC
TRBV10-3	many	TRBJ2-1	TRBD2	CAISRGREAYNEQFF	TGTGCCATCAGCCGAGGGCGGGAGGCCTACAATGAGCAGTTCTTC
TRBV15	NA	TRBJ2-1	TRBD1	CATSTNRDRPYNEQFF	TGTGCCACCAGCACTAACCGGGACAGACCATACAATGAGCAGTTCTTC
TRBV12-3/TRBV12-4	many	TRBJ2-7	NA	CASSRTQISYEQYF	TGTGCCAGCAGTCGGACCCAAATATCCTACGAGCAGTACTTC
TRBV27	NA	TRBJ2-1	TRBD2	CASSLGREGQKFF	TGTGCCAGCAGTTTAGGGCGGGAGGGCCAAAAGTTCTTC
TRBV19	NA	TRBJ2-4	NA	CASGPRTVKNIQYF	TGTGCCAGCGGGCCTCGGACGGTCAAAAACATTCAGTACTTC
TRBV24-1	few	TRBJ1-1	TRBD1	CATSDTGTGDRKAFF	TGTGCCACCAGTGACACCGGGACAGGGGATCGAAAAGCTTTCTTT
TRBV9	few	TRBJ1-5	NA	CASSETTGFQPQHF	TGTGCCAGCAGCGAAACTACAGGGTTCCAGCCCCAGCATTTT
TRBV4-1	few	TRBJ1-2	NA	CASSPAPRGGSNYGYTF	TGCGCCAGCAGCCCGGCACCGAGAGGGGGATCTAACTATGGCTACACCTTC
TRBV29-1	many	TRBJ2-3	NA	CSVGSGSTDTQYF	TGCAGCGTTGGGTCAGGGAGCACAGATACGCAGTATTTT
TRBV5-4	NA	TRBJ1-4	NA	CASSLGGTGEKLFF	TGTGCCAGCAGCTTGGGGGGTACAGGTGAAAAACTGTTTTTT
TRBV19	few	TRBJ2-3	NA	CASRRWGSTDTQYF	TGTGCCAGTAGAAGGTGGGGAAGCACAGATACGCAGTATTTT
TRBV19	many	TRBJ2-7	TRBD2	CASSSRLAGGYEQYF	TGTGCCAGTAGTTCCCGACTAGCGGGAGGCTACGAGCAGTACTTC
TRBV12-3/TRBV12-4	few	TRBJ2-2	NA	CASSFRQANTGELFF	TGTGCCAGCAGTTTCCGCCAGGCAAACACCGGGGAGCTGTTTTTT
TRBV20-1	many	TRBJ1-2	TRBD1	CSARFRDRRYGYTF	TGCAGTGCTAGATTCCGGGACAGACGCTATGGCTACACCTTC
TRBV18	many	TRBJ1-6	NA	CASSPPAGAKGSPLHF	TGTGCCAGCTCACCACCGGCGGGAGCAAAGGGTTCACCCCTCCACTTT
TRBV20-1	many	TRBJ2-7	NA	CSARDLGKKQYF	TGCAGTGCTAGAGATCTCGGAAAGAAGCAGTACTTC